A single sample gave rise to the 19 T cell receptor beta chains below, sequenced in a study of OX40 agonist ivuxolimab in advanced cancers. Profiled with immunoSEQ multiplex PCR; TCRdb holds only in-frame clones, not every one. The sample lists about 66,000 clones; approximately 90% were seen once. Sequenced material: CD4+ or CD8+ T cells sorted from blood, taken in a trial of the OX40 agonist ivuxolimab. The receptors here all came from an adult with an advanced solid tumor such as melanoma, head and neck, liver or kidney cancer.

This clone has only a few counts. In the same sample, other DNA sequences code for this CDR3. The rearrangement joins TRBV20-1 to TRBJ1-2, with D uncertain. The germline V gene encodes CDR1 DFQATT and CDR2 SNEGSKA (reference sequence). The CDR3 is 10 residues long. Trimming took off 1 base at V and 8 bases at J, with 5 bases between the two ends. This CDR3 is CSARVSGYTF. The CDR3 region has the DNA TGCAGTGCTAGAGTTTCGGGCTACACCTTC.

The chain carries TRBV18 and TRBJ2-1; 9 nucleotides align to TRBD1. This CDR3 has 14 residues. With V trimmed by 5 bases and J by 5 bases, 4 bases remained unmatched. CDR1 is KGHSH, CDR2 LQKENI, per germline. In DNA form, the CDR3 reads TGTGCCAGCTCAGCTGGACAGGGGAACAATGAGCAGTTCTTC. Amino acid sequence: CASSAGQGNNEQFF.

V gene TRBV19 combines with J gene TRBJ2-3; maybe TRBD2 (6 bases). The CDR3 sequence is 16 residues long. The V gene lost 2 bases and the J gene lost 0 bases, with 12 bases spanning the gap. Germline assignment: CDR1 LNHDA and CDR2 SQIVND (reference sequence). The CDR3 loop reads CASSITGVFSTDTQYF. The CDR3 region has the DNA TGTGCCAGTAGTATAACGGGGGTGTTTAGCACAGATACGCAGTATTTT.

The chain links TRBV9 to TRBJ2-2; 8 nucleotides agree with TRBD1. V dropped 2 bases and J dropped 3; count of bases not matched to a gene: 3. Germline CDR1 and CDR2: SGDLS and YYNGEE. CDR3 length equals 15 residues. This chain's CDR3 is CASSVYRGDTGELFF. In DNA form, the CDR3 reads TGTGCCAGCAGCGTTTACAGGGGGGACACCGGGGAGCTGTTTTTT.

The rearrangement links TRBV7-6 to TRBJ1-1; D is uncertain. The CDR3 is 13 amino acids. V shed 4 bases and J shed 3 bases, with 9 bases lying between them. CDR1 SGHVS and CDR2 FNYEAQ come from the germline V gene. The CDR3, as DNA: TGTGCCAGCAGCTATAAGGAGCACACTGAAGCTTTCTTT. Amino acid sequence: CASSYKEHTEAFF.

This chain links TRBV5-1 with TRBJ2-7, with D hard to call. Germline CDR1 is SGHRS and CDR2 is YFSETQ. V lost 0 bases, J lost 2 bases, and 9 bases lay in between. This CDR3 contains 14 residues. The CDR3 here is CASSLAFGPYEQYF. The CDR3 bases are TGCGCCAGCAGCTTGGCCTTCGGACCCTACGAGCAGTACTTC.

V and J are TRBV9 and TRBJ1-1; 8 bases line up with TRBD1. After removal of 3 bases from V and 6 bases from J, the junction contained 4 bases not matched to a gene. The germline V gene has CDR1 SGDLS and CDR2 YYNGEE. The CDR3 has 13 amino acids. The CDR3 sequence: CASSAGGGPEAFF. The CDR3 bases are TGTGCCAGCAGCGCAGGGGGCGGCCCTGAAGCTTTCTTT.

This chain joins TRBV6-5 and TRBJ2-1; tentatively, D is TRBD1 (6 bases). The germline V gene has CDR1 MNHEY and CDR2 SVGAGI. This CDR3 spans 12 amino acids. V lost 6 bases and J lost 10, with 13 bases in between. The CDR3 is CASSKTRGEQFF. As DNA, the CDR3 is TGTGCCAGCAGCAAGACCAGGGGCGAGCAGTTCTTC.

This sequence joins TRBV4-2 and TRBJ1-1; D possibly corresponds to TRBD1 (5 bases). Germline CDR1 is LGHNA and CDR2 is YNFKEQ. This CDR3 contains 14 residues. V was cut by 5 bases and J by 1 base, with 11 bases left in between. The CDR3 loop reads CASSYPGRNTEAFF. The CDR3 nucleotides are TGTGCCAGCAGCTACCCAGGGAGGAACACTGAAGCTTTCTTT.

This CDR3 is CASSATGYAEAFF. CDR3 DNA sequence: TGTGCCAGCTCGGCCACAGGGTACGCTGAAGCTTTCTTT. The V call is TRBV18, the J call TRBJ1-1; TRBD1 might be the D (6 bases). This CDR3 contains 13 residues. The germline V and J ends were trimmed by 6 bases and 6 bases, with 14 bases remaining between them. Germline CDR1 is KGHSH and CDR2 is LQKENI.

This clone is medium-sized (0.01 to 0.1%). The chain employs TRBV6-6 and TRBJ1-1, with a tentative D call TRBD1 (6 bases). The CDR3 runs to 14 residues. The germline CDR1 and CDR2 sequences are MNHNY and SVGAGI (reference sequence). The V end lost 5 bases, the J end lost 1 base, and 11 bases lay between the germline ends. CDR3 loop: CASSLGHPNTEAFF. The DNA of the CDR3 is TGTGCCAGCAGTCTGGGACACCCGAACACTGAAGCTTTCTTT.

V gene TRBV6-5 combines with J gene TRBJ1-5, with 7 bases that match TRBD1. The germline V gene has CDR1 MNHEY and CDR2 SVGAGI. The CDR3 has 15 amino acids. J was trimmed by 4 bases and V by 6 bases; bases with no gene match: 9. CDR3 protein: CASSPQQGVNQPQHF. For the CDR3, the DNA is TGTGCCAGCAGCCCTCAGCAGGGGGTTAATCAGCCCCAGCATTTT.

This chain joins TRBV19 and TRBJ2-1, with 9 bases fitting TRBD1. CDR1 LNHDA and CDR2 SQIVND come from the germline V gene (reference sequence). The CDR3 runs to 14 residues. V was clipped by 7 bases and J by 8 bases; unmatched bases: 9. CDR3 region: CASTWTGARDEQFF. The CDR3 DNA follows: TGTGCCAGTACCTGGACAGGGGCAAGAGATGAGCAGTTCTTC.

The chain links TRBV6-1 to TRBJ1-6; 7 bases align to TRBD1. CDR1 MNHNS and CDR2 SASEGT come from the germline V gene. CDR3 length: 14 residues. Unmatched junction bases numbered 3, after V lost 3 bases and J lost 7 bases. This CDR3 reads CASSEGQQNSPLHF. The DNA for the CDR3 is TGTGCCAGCAGTGAGGGACAGCAGAATTCACCCCTCCACTTT.

The chain employs TRBV6-5 and TRBJ1-5; no definite D call. The V gene's germline CDR1 is MNHEY and CDR2 SVGAGI. The CDR3 sequence is 15 residues long. Deletions cut 9 bases from V and 11 bases from J, with 26 bases between. The CDR3 is CARSAYLSRQSAQHF. CDR3 DNA sequence: TGTGCCAGATCCGCCTACCTTTCTCGGCAATCAGCCCAGCATTTT.

The count of this clone is one. The J gene is TRBJ2-7, the V gene TRBV11-3; D may correspond to TRBD1 or TRBD2 (5 bases each). This CDR3 spans 14 amino acids. Trimming removed 2 bases at V and 4 bases at J, with 12 bases between. Germline CDR1 reads SGHNT; CDR2 reads YENEEA. The CDR3, as DNA: TGTGCCAGCAGCTTACGGGGCAGCTGGTACGAGCAGTACTTC. Translation: CASSLRGSWYEQYF. The variable domain in full, completed from reference TRBV11-3 and TRBJ2-7, reads EAGVVQSPRYKIIEKKQPVAFWCNPISGHNTLYWYLQNLGQGPELLIRYENEEAVDDSQLPKDRFSAERLKGVDSTLKIQPAELGDSAVYLCASSLRGSWYEQYFGPGTRLTVT.

This chain connects TRBV4-3 to TRBJ1-5, with a tentative D call TRBD1 (6 bases). Trimming took 1 base from V and 5 from J, leaving 9 bases between them. CDR3 size: 14 residues. Germline CDR1 and CDR2: LGHNA and YSLEER. Here the CDR3 reads CASSQAQGYQPQHF. CDR3 bases: TGCGCCAGCAGCCAAGCCCAGGGGTATCAGCCCCAGCATTTT.

This clone was picked up a small number of times. Written as DNA, the CDR3 is TGTGCCTCAACTTTTACAGGGGCGGGTTCACCCCTCCACTTT. Residues: CASTFTGAGSPLHF. The genes are TRBV7-8 and TRBJ1-6; 7 positions agree with TRBD1. The germline V gene encodes CDR1 SGHVS and CDR2 FQNEAQ. The length of the CDR3 is 14 residues. J gave up 9 bases and V 11 bases, and 13 bases lay outside the gene matches.

V usage is TRBV9 and J usage is TRBJ1-5; D is uncertain. Per the germline V gene, CDR1 is SGDLS and CDR2 is YYNGEE. The CDR3 is 15 residues long. V was trimmed by 0 bases and J by 2 bases, leaving 9 bases between them. In DNA, the CDR3 is TGTGCCAGCAGCGTAGGAGGCGCCGGCAATCAGCCCCAGCATTTT. Translation gives CASSVGGAGNQPQHF.